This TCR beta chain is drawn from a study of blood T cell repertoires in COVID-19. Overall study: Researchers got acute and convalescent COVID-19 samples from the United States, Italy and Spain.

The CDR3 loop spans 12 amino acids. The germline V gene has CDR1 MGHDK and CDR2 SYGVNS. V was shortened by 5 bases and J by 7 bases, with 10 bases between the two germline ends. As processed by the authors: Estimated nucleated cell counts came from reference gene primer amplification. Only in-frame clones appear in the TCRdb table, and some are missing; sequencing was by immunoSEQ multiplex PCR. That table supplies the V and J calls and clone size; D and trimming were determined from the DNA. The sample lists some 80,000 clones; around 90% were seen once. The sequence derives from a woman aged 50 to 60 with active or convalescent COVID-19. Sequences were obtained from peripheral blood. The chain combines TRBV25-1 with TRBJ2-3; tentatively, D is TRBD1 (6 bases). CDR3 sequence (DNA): TGTGCCAGCAGTACACAGGGAAATACGCAGTATTTT. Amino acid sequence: CASSTQGNTQYF.